The 25 T cell receptor beta chains reported below all come from one sample, sequenced in a study of CXCR3-negative and CXCR3-positive naive CD8 T cells. UMI-tagged TRB cDNA libraries were built via 5' RACE. TCRdb re-called the 5' RACE reads, yielding one record per CDR3 amino acid sequence without DNA. The specimen's table records approximately 62,000 distinct CDR3 sequences. The sequencing input was naive CXCR3- CD8+ T cells from blood. Subset defined: CD45RO-CCR7+CD27+CD95- naive CD8+ T cells lacking CXCR3 (TNR3-). Source of these receptors: a human donor in good health. Some clones in this sample may be carry-over from other donors' samples.

The CDR3 loop reads CASSIVVSGTGDQPQHF. J is TRBJ1-5 and V is TRBV19; TCRdb gives TRBD1 as the D gene, but with no DNA this cannot be confirmed. CDR3 size: 17 residues. Germline V gives CDR1 LNHDA, CDR2 SQIVND (reference sequence).

This CDR3 reads CSVVVSRGEKLFF. The V gene is TRBV29-1, the J gene TRBJ1-4. The CDR3 is 13 amino acids. Germline assignment: CDR1 SQVTM and CDR2 ANQGSEA.

The chain is built from TRBV23-1 and TRBJ2-3; TCRdb picks TRBD2, but there is no DNA to check that call. TRBV23-1 carries the ORF label, with uncertain function. The CDR3 runs 16 residues. CDR3: CASSQLTSGKHSSQYF.

The rearrangement links TRBV4-1 to TRBJ2-3; without DNA, the TCRdb call of TRBD1 cannot be checked. This CDR3 is built from 17 residues. Germline-derived CDR1 and CDR2 are MGHRA and YSYEKL. The CDR3 sequence: CASSQEGWAGGTDTQYF.

The chain recombines TRBV3-2 with TRBJ1-1; TCRdb lists TRBD1, though no DNA is available to test this call. TRBV3-2 is a documented pseudogene. The CDR3 loop spans 14 amino acids. CDR3 loop: CASSPPGSNTEAFF.

This chain uses TRBV6-5 with TRBJ2-7; TCRdb outputs TRBD1, but without DNA this stays unchecked. CDR1 is MNHEY and CDR2 is SVGAGI in the germline V gene. The CDR3 totals 14 residues. CDR3 sequence reads: CASSSGKAPLEQYF.

The chain uses TRBV20-1 and TRBJ2-7; absent DNA, TCRdb's TRBD1 call cannot be checked. The CDR3 spans 11 residues. Germline V gene sequence: CDR1 DFQATT, CDR2 SNEGSKA (reference sequence). CDR3 sequence reads: CSRFTGDEQYF.

The chain carries TRBV20-1 and TRBJ2-7. CDR3 length equals 12 residues. Germline V gene lookup returns CDR1 DFQATT and CDR2 SNEGSKA (reference sequence). CDR3 amino acids: CSARDLENEQYF.

The genes are TRBV25-1 and TRBJ2-2. Germline-derived CDR1 and CDR2 are MGHDK and SYGVNS. The CDR3 has 13 residues. CDR3 sequence reads: CASSEGYTGELFF.

The genes are TRBV29-1 and TRBJ2-7; the TCRdb call, TRBD1, lacks DNA for checking. This CDR3 comprises 13 residues. Germline loops: CDR1 SQVTM, CDR2 ANQGSEA. This CDR3 reads CSVVQGVYREQYF.

The rearrangement uses TRBV4-1 and TRBJ2-3; TCRdb's assignment of TRBD1 cannot be checked, as there is no DNA. The CDR3 is made up of 19 amino acids. Germline V lookup: CDR1 MGHRA, CDR2 YSYEKL. CDR3 amino acids: CASSLTTGGGDFGTDTQYF.

The CDR3 is CASSPGFPYEQYF. The chain uses TRBV12-3 or TRBV12-4 and TRBJ2-7; TCRdb names TRBD1, which stays unverified in the absence of DNA. The CDR3 sequence is 13 residues long.

The CDR3 spells CASSNAWQGLATDTQYF. The chain employs TRBV21-1 and TRBJ2-3; TCRdb's D call of TRBD1 is untestable without DNA. TRBV21-1 is classified as a pseudogene. The CDR3 consists of 17 residues.

CDR3 loop: CASSLPGQADTQYF. V and J are TRBV5-1 and TRBJ2-3; TCRdb returns TRBD1, unconfirmable since there is no DNA. The CDR3 has 14 residues. From germline, CDR1 is SGHRS and CDR2 YFSETQ.

V is TRBV12-5 and J is TRBJ2-5; absent DNA, TCRdb's TRBD1 call cannot be checked. This CDR3 has 17 amino acids. Germline values: CDR1 LGHNT, CDR2 FRNRAP. The CDR3 region is CASGLDTSGISGETQYF.

The chain carries TRBV12-3 or TRBV12-4 and TRBJ1-5; TCRdb gives TRBD1 as the D gene, but with no DNA this cannot be confirmed. The CDR3 loop spans 18 amino acids. The CDR3 here is CASSLFGDPGPSNQPQHF.

The chain couples TRBV28 to TRBJ2-3; TCRdb selects TRBD2, and the lack of DNA leaves this call unchecked. The CDR3 is 15 residues long. Germline CDR1 reads MDHEN; CDR2 reads SYDVKM. This CDR3 is CASSFTSGSPGTQYF.

V usage is TRBV5-1 and J usage is TRBJ1-1. The germline CDR1 and CDR2 sequences are SGHRS and YFSETQ. The CDR3 is 14 amino acids. CDR3: CASSLASGNTEAFF.

V and J are TRBV19 and TRBJ1-1; the TCRdb call, TRBD1, lacks DNA for checking. The CDR3 consists of 12 residues. Germline CDR1 reads LNHDA; CDR2 reads SQIVND (reference sequence). CDR3 loop: CASSMGATEAFF.

The chain uses TRBV12-3 or TRBV12-4 and TRBJ1-6; TCRdb calls TRBD1, which cannot be checked without DNA. The length of the CDR3 is 15 residues. The CDR3 is CASSRTGRVNSPLHF.

The V and J genes are TRBV14 and TRBJ2-4; the D call of TRBD2 rests on TCRdb alone, since no DNA is present to check it. This CDR3 spans 16 amino acids. Per germline, CDR1 SGHDN and CDR2 FVKESK. The CDR3 loop is CASSQVKGPAKNIQYF.

This CDR3 is CASAAGTLYNEQFF. V usage is TRBV7-2 and J usage is TRBJ2-1; the D gene TCRdb calls, TRBD2, cannot be checked with no DNA. Germline CDR1 and CDR2: SGHTA and FQGNSA. The CDR3 has 14 residues.

The chain combines TRBV20-1 with TRBJ1-1. From germline, CDR1 is DFQATT and CDR2 SNEGSKA (reference sequence). This CDR3 is built from 12 residues. This CDR3 is CSARVSDTEAFF.

This chain joins TRBV3-1 and TRBJ1-6; without DNA, the TCRdb call of TRBD1 cannot be checked. The CDR3 loop spans 15 amino acids. Germline V gene data show CDR1 as LGHDT and CDR2 as YNNKEL (reference sequence). The CDR3 is CASSLRDSRNSPLHF.

The chain has TRBV7-2 and TRBJ1-1; TCRdb outputs TRBD1, but without DNA this stays unchecked. The CDR3 has 15 amino acids. Per germline, CDR1 SGHTA and CDR2 FQGNSA. This CDR3 is CASSWYTGSATEAFF.